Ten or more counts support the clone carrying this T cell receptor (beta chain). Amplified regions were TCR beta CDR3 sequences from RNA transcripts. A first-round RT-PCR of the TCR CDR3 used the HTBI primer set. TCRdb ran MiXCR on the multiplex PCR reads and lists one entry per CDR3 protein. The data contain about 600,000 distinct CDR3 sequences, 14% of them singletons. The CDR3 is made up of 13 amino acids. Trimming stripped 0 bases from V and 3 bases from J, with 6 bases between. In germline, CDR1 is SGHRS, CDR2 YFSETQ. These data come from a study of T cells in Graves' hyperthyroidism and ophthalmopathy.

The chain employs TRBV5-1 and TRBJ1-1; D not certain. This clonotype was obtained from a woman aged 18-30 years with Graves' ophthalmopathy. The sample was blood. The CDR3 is CASSLDGYTEAFF. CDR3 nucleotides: TGCGCCAGCAGCTTGGACGGCTACACTGAAGCTTTCTTT.